One sample yielded the 18 T cell receptor beta chains listed below, sequenced in a study of T-cell reconstitution after alpha-beta-depleted transplantation in children. Unique molecular identifiers were incorporated into the prepared TCRbeta library. MiXCR was run by TCRdb on the PCR reads, yielding one entry per CDR3 protein. The repertoire consists of about 640,000 distinct CDR3 sequences, with 16% occurring once and the leading ten covering 1.1%. The source material was PBMCs from the stem cell graft donor, sampled from the stem cell graft. The receptor set was obtained from a human donor who donated a stem cell graft to a child with acute myeloid leukemia.

This clonotype appeared a few times. The chain employs TRBV4-1 and TRBJ2-1; 10 bases match TRBD2. This CDR3 region has 16 residues. Losses at the gene ends were 0 bases for V and 4 bases for J; bases not matched to a gene: 3. Germline CDR1 and CDR2: MGHRA and YSYEKL. The CDR3 coding sequence is TGCGCCAGCAGCCAAGATCCAGCGGGGGGGTACAATGAGCAGTTCTTC. Protein product: CASSQDPAGGYNEQFF.

The chain couples TRBV24-1 to TRBJ2-2, with D perhaps TRBD1 (6 bases). Germline V gene lookup returns CDR1 KGHDR and CDR2 SFDVKD. The ends were cut back, 5 bases at V and 2 bases at J, with 26 bases in the middle. The CDR3 spans 20 residues. CDR3 sequence: CATSGISQVGQTLNTGELFF. In DNA, the CDR3 is TGTGCCACCAGTGGAATAAGTCAGGTCGGACAGACATTAAACACCGGGGAGCTGTTTTTT.

DNA for the CDR3: TGCAGCGTTGAAGAGCCTCTCCTGGAGTCCCTACTTTACAATGAGCAGTTCTTC. Protein sequence: CSVEEPLLESLLYNEQFF. The rearrangement uses TRBV29-1 and TRBJ2-1; D is ambiguous. This CDR3 has 18 residues. Germline assignment: CDR1 SQVTM and CDR2 ANQGSEA. Trimming cost V 0 bases and J 4 bases, with 22 bases left between them.

This clonotype was counted many times. V is TRBV20-1 and J is TRBJ2-1, with D uncertain. CDR1 is DFQATT and CDR2 is SNEGSKA in the germline V gene (reference sequence). Trimming cost V 0 bases and J 2 bases, with 8 bases left between them. This CDR3 region has 14 residues. In DNA form, the CDR3 reads TGCAGTGCTAGAGAAGAGCGCACCTACAATGAGCAGTTCTTC. Amino acids: CSAREERTYNEQFF.

This clonotype came up a few times. The V gene is TRBV5-4, the J gene TRBJ1-1, with 12 bases identical to TRBD1. This CDR3 contains 15 residues. V trimming: 3 bases; J trimming: 5 bases; junction bases outside the gene matches: 5. Germline-derived CDR1 and CDR2 are SGHNT and YYREEE (reference sequence). CDR3: CASSSGTGGRTEAFF. The CDR3 DNA reads as TGTGCCAGCAGCTCCGGGACAGGGGGCCGGACTGAAGCTTTCTTT.

The chain carries TRBV7-4 and TRBJ1-5, with 8 nucleotides matching TRBD1. This CDR3 has 18 residues. Unmatched junction bases numbered 14, after V lost 4 bases and J lost 3 bases. Germline CDR1 and CDR2: SGHVT and SQSDAQ. CDR3 sequence reads: CASSYGRQGREFNQPQHF. In DNA form, the CDR3 reads TGTGCCAGCAGCTACGGTAGACAGGGGCGAGAGTTCAATCAGCCCCAGCATTTT.

This clonotype has a count of ten or more. The rearrangement links TRBV13 to TRBJ2-1; D may be TRBD2 (6 bases). V was clipped by 0 bases and J by 4 bases, with 10 bases between them. This CDR3 is built from 15 residues. Germline CDR1 PRHDT, CDR2 FYEKMQ (reference sequence). CDR3 residues: CASSLGRGRYNEQFF. Written as DNA, the CDR3 is TGTGCCAGCAGCTTAGGGCGGGGACGGTACAATGAGCAGTTCTTC.

The chain employs TRBV12-3 or TRBV12-4 and TRBJ1-2; 9 nucleotides match TRBD1. This CDR3 has 15 amino acids. Germline trimming cut 5 bases from V and 7 bases from J; bases unmatched to any gene: 11. Here the CDR3 reads CASSPSGTGSRGYTF. Here the CDR3 DNA reads TGTGCCAGCAGTCCGTCCGGGACAGGGTCGCGTGGCTACACCTTC.

CDR3 amino acids: CASSLVGVYSNQPQHF. CDR3 nucleotides: TGTGCCAGCAGCTTAGTCGGGGTTTATAGCAATCAGCCCCAGCATTTT. V usage is TRBV7-2 and J usage is TRBJ1-5; D is uncertain. The V and J ends lost 1 base and 0 bases respectively, with 10 bases between them. The CDR3 is made up of 16 amino acids. Germline values: CDR1 SGHTA, CDR2 FQGNSA.

The V gene is TRBV4-2, the J gene TRBJ1-4, with D perhaps matching TRBD1 (5 bases). Germline-derived CDR1 and CDR2 are LGHNA and YNFKEQ. V lost 0 bases and J lost 4, with 12 bases in between. The length of the CDR3 is 16 residues. CDR3 region: CASSQEGTDYNEKLFF. CDR3 DNA: TGTGCCAGCAGCCAAGAGGGGACGGATTATAATGAAAAACTGTTTTTT.

This clonotype has just a few counts. The chain has TRBV28 and TRBJ1-6; D is perhaps TRBD1 (6 bases). Germline V gives CDR1 MDHEN, CDR2 SYDVKM. The CDR3 consists of 16 residues. The ends were cut back, 5 bases at V and 8 bases at J, with 19 bases in the middle. In nucleotides, the CDR3 is TGTGCCAGCAGTCCACCCACCGGGACATCGGATTCACCCCTCCACTTT. Its protein is CASSPPTGTSDSPLHF.

For the CDR3, the DNA is TGTGCCACCAGTGATATTGACTCCTCCTACAATGAGCAGTTCTTC. Translated, it gives CATSDIDSSYNEQFF. The chain recombines TRBV24-1 with TRBJ2-1, with D unclear. V was clipped by 3 bases and J by 0 bases, with 8 bases between them. The germline gives CDR1 KGHDR, CDR2 SFDVKD. This CDR3 is built from 15 residues.

In this sample, this clonotype turned up many times. The chain links TRBV5-6 to TRBJ2-3; 7 bases align to TRBD1. The CDR3 runs 13 residues. Germline values: CDR1 SGHDT, CDR2 YYEEEE. Trimming cost V 4 bases and J 5 bases; bases outside gene matches: 4. The CDR3 region has the DNA TGTGCCAGCAGCGCAGGGGGTGGAGATACGCAGTATTTT. Amino acid sequence: CASSAGGGDTQYF.

Ten or more counts support this clonotype. CDR3 amino acids: CSVELRGNTGELFF. CDR3 sequence (DNA): TGCAGCGTTGAGTTGCGGGGGAACACCGGGGAGCTGTTTTTT. This rearrangement joins TRBV29-1 to TRBJ2-2, with a possible D match to TRBD2 (6 bases). CDR3 length equals 14 residues. Trimming stripped 3 bases from V and 1 base from J, with 9 bases between. Germline-derived CDR1 and CDR2 are SQVTM and ANQGSEA.

The sample holds many counts of this clonotype. The V gene is TRBV7-2, the J gene TRBJ1-5, with D tentatively TRBD1 (5 bases). The germline V and J ends were trimmed by 4 bases and 6 bases, with 10 bases remaining between them. The CDR3 is 13 amino acids. Germline V lookup: CDR1 SGHTA, CDR2 FQGNSA. This CDR3 reads CASSSGLIQPQHF. The DNA of the CDR3 is TGTGCCAGCAGCTCGGGACTCATTCAGCCCCAGCATTTT.

V and J are TRBV4-3 and TRBJ2-7; no clear D gene. Germline V gene sequence: CDR1 LGHNA, CDR2 YSLEER. CDR3 length: 14 amino acids. The ends were cut back, 0 bases at V and 0 bases at J, with 6 bases in the middle. CDR3 residues: CASSQDRLSYEQYF. CDR3 DNA: TGCGCCAGCAGCCAAGATCGCCTCTCCTACGAGCAGTACTTC.

J is TRBJ2-2 and V is TRBV12-3 or TRBV12-4; D not certain. Trimming left V 6 bases short and J 5 bases short, with 16 bases between. CDR3 length: 15 residues. This chain's CDR3 is CASSTDPPATGELFF. Written as DNA, the CDR3 is TGTGCCAGCAGCACAGATCCGCCGGCGACCGGGGAGCTGTTTTTT.

The chain has TRBV12-3 or TRBV12-4 and TRBJ2-4; D not certain. There are 14 residues in the CDR3. Trimming removed 6 bases from V and 8 bases from J, with 17 bases in between. For the CDR3, the DNA is TGTGCCAGCAGCCCTGGGCTAGGGCTTGACATTCAGTACTTC. It specifies CASSPGLGLDIQYF.